Presented here are 29 T cell receptor beta chains from one specimen sequenced in a study of neoadjuvant anti-PD-1 for oral cavity cancer. TCRdb's table, derived via immunoSEQ multiplex PCR, lists solely in-frame clones and lacks some. Of 15,000 or so clones in the sample, 65% were seen once. Material: PBMCs, obtained before nivolumab (anti-PD-1) treatment. The receptors come from a person between 35 and 79 years old with oral cavity squamous cell carcinoma.

The chain recombines TRBV4-1 with TRBJ1-1; no definite D call. The CDR3 is 14 amino acids. From germline, CDR1 is MGHRA and CDR2 YSYEKL. Deletions cut 1 base from V and 2 bases from J, with 8 bases between. CDR3 amino acids: CASSQVADNTEAFF. The CDR3 DNA reads TGCGCCAGCAGCCAAGTTGCAGACAACACTGAAGCTTTCTTT.

V gene TRBV5-6 combines with J gene TRBJ1-1; unclear D gene. Germline loops: CDR1 SGHDT, CDR2 YYEEEE. This CDR3 contains 15 residues. V was cut by 1 base and J by 2 bases, with 12 bases left in between. The CDR3 loop reads CASSLQSRANTEAFF. The DNA for the CDR3 is TGTGCCAGCAGCTTGCAAAGCCGGGCAAACACTGAAGCTTTCTTT.

The chain uses TRBV5-5 and TRBJ2-1, with D hard to call. Germline V gene data show CDR1 as SGHKS and CDR2 as YYEKEE (reference sequence). The V end lost 2 bases, the J end lost 6 bases, and 12 bases lay between the germline ends. This CDR3 has 14 residues. Written as DNA, the CDR3 is TGTGCCAGCAGCTTAAGTACCAGGATCAATGAGCAGTTCTTC. Its translation is CASSLSTRINEQFF.

This clone was counted a single time. This chain connects TRBV15 to TRBJ1-4, with unresolved D. The CDR3 extends over 13 amino acids. Trimming shortened V by 1 base and J by 8 bases, and 8 bases separated the two germline ends. The germline V gene has CDR1 LNHNV and CDR2 YYDKDF (reference sequence). The CDR3 protein is CATSRVQGEKLFF. The CDR3 DNA reads as TGTGCCACCAGCAGAGTCCAAGGCGAAAAACTGTTTTTT.

The chain couples TRBV7-7 to TRBJ2-6; the match to TRBD1 covers 8 bases. The germline V gene encodes CDR1 SSHAT and CDR2 FNYEAQ (reference sequence). Trimming cost V 4 bases and J 1 base; bases outside gene matches: 9. The length of the CDR3 is 18 residues. CDR3 amino acids: CASSSGQGKPSGANVLTF. The DNA of the CDR3 is TGTGCCAGCAGCTCTGGACAGGGAAAACCGTCTGGGGCCAACGTCCTGACTTTC. Drawing the rest from reference TRBV7-7 and TRBJ2-6, the complete variable domain is GAGVSQSPRYKVTKRGQDVTLRCDPISSHATLYWYQQALGQGPEFLTYFNYEAQPDKSGLPSDRFSAERPEGSISTLTIQRTEQRDSAMYRCASSSGQGKPSGANVLTFGAGSRLTVL.

This clone has just a few counts. The chain joins TRBV18 to TRBJ1-6; D is perhaps TRBD1 (5 bases). Germline CDR1 KGHSH, CDR2 LQKENI. The CDR3 has 19 amino acids. Trimming cost V 6 bases and J 9 bases, with 30 bases left between them. This chain's CDR3 is CASSPIGGTGMSSLSPLHF. The DNA of the CDR3 is TGTGCCAGCTCCCCGATCGGTGGGACTGGGATGTCGTCCCTTTCACCCCTCCACTTT.

The chain carries TRBV2 and TRBJ2-7, with TRBD2 matching 13 bases. The CDR3 runs to 14 residues. V shed 4 bases and J 7 bases; nucleotides not matched to a gene: 4. Germline V gene lookup returns CDR1 SNHLY and CDR2 FYNNEI. CDR3 in DNA: TGTGCCAGCAGTGGGACTAGCGGGGGTTTGGAGCAGTACTTC. It yields the protein CASSGTSGGLEQYF.

The chain combines TRBV7-8 with TRBJ2-2, with D possibly matching TRBD2 (6 bases). This CDR3 is 16 amino acids long. Germline CDR1 reads SGHVS; CDR2 reads FQNEAQ. Trimming cost V 1 base and J 8 bases, with 17 bases left between them. The CDR3 sequence is CASSLVGGEGSGELFF. The CDR3 coding sequence is TGTGCCAGCAGCTTAGTAGGCGGGGAAGGGTCGGGGGAGCTGTTTTTT.

The V call is TRBV6-5, the J call TRBJ2-5; tentative D call: TRBD2 (6 bases). Germline V gene lookup returns CDR1 MNHEY and CDR2 SVGAGI. This CDR3 spans 15 amino acids. Deletions cut 5 bases from V and 2 bases from J, with 15 bases between. CDR3 coding DNA: TGTGCCAGCAGTACCTTTAGCGGACCTCAAGAGACCCAGTACTTC. Translated, it gives CASSTFSGPQETQYF.

V gene TRBV4-1 combines with J gene TRBJ2-2, with D hard to call. Looked up from germline, CDR1 is MGHRA and CDR2 is YSYEKL. There are 14 residues in the CDR3. Between the trimmed V and J ends, which lost 0 bases and 4 bases, there was a span of 6 bases. CDR3: CASSQEGSTGELFF. CDR3 bases: TGCGCCAGCAGCCAAGAGGGGTCCACCGGGGAGCTGTTTTTT.

In its sample, this clone was seen a few times. The rearrangement uses TRBV27 and TRBJ1-1; the D gene is possibly TRBD1 (5 bases). The V gene's germline CDR1 is MNHEY and CDR2 SMNVEV (reference sequence). V was clipped by 3 bases and J by 5 bases, with 13 bases between them. This CDR3 has 14 amino acids. The CDR3 region is CASSFSGRATEAFF. The CDR3 DNA follows: TGTGCCAGCAGTTTTAGTGGCAGGGCTACTGAAGCTTTCTTT.

This clone came up a few times. The rearrangement uses TRBV2 and TRBJ1-6; unclear D gene. The germline V gene has CDR1 SNHLY and CDR2 FYNNEI. V was pared by 3 bases and J by 8 bases, with 8 bases between. The CDR3 loop spans 13 amino acids. The DNA for the CDR3 is TGTGCCAGCAGTGATCGTCGGGATTCACCCCTCCACTTT. It specifies CASSDRRDSPLHF.

The chain joins TRBV29-1 to TRBJ1-2; 7 nucleotides agree with TRBD1. The trim removed 3 bases at V and 6 bases at J, leaving 7 bases unmatched. Germline CDR1 SQVTM, CDR2 ANQGSEA. CDR3 size: 13 residues. DNA for the CDR3: TGCAGCGTTGATAGGACAGGCTGGAATGGCTACACCTTC. Residues: CSVDRTGWNGYTF. Combining the CDR3 with reference TRBV29-1 and TRBJ1-2 gives the whole variable domain SAVISQKPSRDICQRGTSLTIQCQVDSQVTMMFWYRQQPGQSLTLIATANQGSEATYESGFVIDKFPISRPNLTFSTLTVSNMSPEDSSIYLCSVDRTGWNGYTFGSGTRLTVV.

This clone came up a few times. The chain uses TRBV15 and TRBJ1-2; D gene unclear. This CDR3 has 14 residues. Germline loops: CDR1 LNHNV, CDR2 YYDKDF (reference sequence). V was trimmed by 1 base and J by 3 bases, leaving 9 bases between them. CDR3 loop: CATSRGRTYYGYTF. CDR3 nucleotides: TGTGCCACCAGCAGAGGGAGGACCTACTATGGCTACACCTTC.

The chain joins TRBV11-2 to TRBJ1-6; D gene ambiguous. This CDR3 has 14 residues. The V and J ends lost 1 base and 8 bases respectively, with 9 bases between them. Germline CDR1 is SGHAT and CDR2 is FQNNGV. The DNA of the CDR3 is TGTGCCAGCAGCTTAGTGGGTACGGATTCACCCCTCCACTTT. Translating it yields CASSLVGTDSPLHF.

Written as DNA, the CDR3 is TGTGCCAGCAGTTTATCCGAGGGCTATGGCTACACCTTC. Protein: CASSLSEGYGYTF. V is TRBV28 and J is TRBJ1-2; D is uncertain. CDR1 and CDR2 from the germline V gene are MDHEN and SYDVKM. CDR3 length: 13 amino acids. Trimming pared 1 base from V and 4 bases from J, leaving 7 bases between.

The chain joins TRBV6-5 to TRBJ2-3; 9 positions agree with TRBD1. V shed 6 bases, J shed 4 bases, and the junction held 8 bases outside the gene matches. This CDR3 has 15 amino acids. Per germline, CDR1 MNHEY and CDR2 SVGAGI. The CDR3 nucleotides are TGTGCCAGCAGAGGGGACAGGGTGAGGCCAGATACGCAGTATTTT. Encoded protein: CASRGDRVRPDTQYF.

The chain is built from TRBV5-8 and TRBJ1-4; 7 bases map to TRBD1. Germline loops: CDR1 SGHTS, CDR2 YDEGEE. The CDR3 loop spans 18 amino acids. V gave up 5 bases and J gave up 2 bases; unmatched junction bases: 15. The CDR3 DNA is TGTGCCAGCAGGTCGGGTGGTACAGGGGCCGGTACTAATGAAAAACTGTTTTTT. Its protein product is CASRSGGTGAGTNEKLFF.

The V call is TRBV11-2, the J call TRBJ2-1, with 10 bases lining up with TRBD2. Germline CDR1 and CDR2: SGHAT and FQNNGV. With V trimmed by 0 bases and J by 6 bases, 2 bases remained unmatched. CDR3 length: 15 amino acids. The CDR3 sequence is CASSLELAGSNEQFF. The DNA of the CDR3 is TGTGCCAGCAGCTTAGAACTAGCGGGGTCCAATGAGCAGTTCTTC.

This sequence joins TRBV5-1 and TRBJ1-3; the D is unclear. In germline, CDR1 is SGHRS, CDR2 YFSETQ. V lost 0 bases to trimming and J lost 2 bases, with 9 bases between them. This CDR3 spans 15 amino acids. The CDR3 here is CASSLAGSAGNTIYF. The DNA of the CDR3 is TGCGCCAGCAGCTTGGCGGGGAGTGCTGGAAACACCATATATTTT.

The chain combines TRBV11-2 with TRBJ2-1; 7 bases line up with TRBD1. V was pared by 8 bases and J by 6 bases, with 13 bases of the junction left unmatched. Germline V gives CDR1 SGHAT, CDR2 FQNNGV. The CDR3 loop spans 15 amino acids. The CDR3 loop reads CASWAPGQRSNEQFF. The DNA for the CDR3 is TGTGCCAGCTGGGCCCCGGGACAGAGAAGCAATGAGCAGTTCTTC.

This clone is a singleton in its sample. The chain joins TRBV11-2 to TRBJ1-3, with unresolved D. CDR1 and CDR2 from the germline V gene are SGHAT and FQNNGV. V lost 0 bases and J lost 2, with 14 bases in between. This CDR3 comprises 17 residues. Here the CDR3 DNA reads TGTGCCAGCAGCTTAGAAGTTAGGCAGAACACTGGAAACACCATATATTTT. This sequence encodes CASSLEVRQNTGNTIYF. Looking up the rest from reference TRBV11-2 and TRBJ1-3 gives the full variable domain: EAGVAQSPRYKIIEKRQSVAFWCNPISGHATLYWYQQILGQGPKLLIQFQNNGVVDDSQLPKDRFSAERLKGVDSTLKIQPAKLEDSAVYLCASSLEVRQNTGNTIYFGEGSWLTVV.

The chain recombines TRBV5-1 with TRBJ2-2; maybe TRBD2 (5 bases). CDR1 SGHRS and CDR2 YFSETQ come from the germline V gene. Trimming left V 2 bases short and J 4 bases short, with 9 bases between. The CDR3 is 14 residues long. Written as DNA, the CDR3 is TGCGCCAGCAGCTTACTAGTCCCCACCGGGGAGCTGTTTTTT. It codes for CASSLLVPTGELFF. Drawing the rest from reference TRBV5-1 and TRBJ2-2, the complete variable domain is KAGVTQTPRYLIKTRGQQVTLSCSPISGHRSVSWYQQTPGQGLQFLFEYFSETQRNKGNFPGRFSGRQFSNSRSEMNVSTLELGDSALYLCASSLLVPTGELFFGEGSRLTVL.

This clone was observed a handful of times. The chain recombines TRBV4-2 with TRBJ1-4; D is ambiguous. The germline CDR1 and CDR2 sequences are LGHNA and YNFKEQ. The CDR3 runs to 14 residues. The V and J ends lost 0 bases and 10 bases respectively, with 12 bases between them. The CDR3 DNA reads as TGTGCCAGCAGCCAAGATGTCCTACAGCCAAAACTGTTTTTT. Translated: CASSQDVLQPKLFF.

The genes are TRBV4-2 and TRBJ1-4; 7 nucleotides align to TRBD1. The CDR3 runs to 15 residues. V gave up 1 base and J gave up 1 base; unmatched junction bases: 0. Per germline, CDR1 LGHNA and CDR2 YNFKEQ. CDR3: CASSQGQGTNEKLFF. The CDR3 DNA sequence: TGTGCCAGCAGCCAAGGACAGGGAACTAATGAAAAACTGTTTTTT.

This sequence joins TRBV2 and TRBJ1-1; tentative D call: TRBD1 (6 bases). The germline V gene encodes CDR1 SNHLY and CDR2 FYNNEI. The CDR3 has 13 residues. Trimming removed 6 bases from V and 5 bases from J, with 13 bases in between. The CDR3, as DNA: TGTGCCAGCAGCGAGGGGGGGCGAACTGAAGCTTTCTTT. Encoded protein: CASSEGGRTEAFF.

Note on this clone: A junction boundary mismatches the germline segment, possibly from a read error. The rearrangement uses TRBV12-5 and TRBJ1-2; D might be TRBD1 (6 bases). Germline CDR1 and CDR2: LGHNT and FRNRAP. The CDR3 has 10 residues. In nucleotides, the CDR3 is TGTGCTAGTGCCGACAGGTCCGCTTCCTTC. This encodes CASADRSASF. The full variable domain, completed using reference TRBV12-5 and TRBJ1-2, is DARVTQTPRHKVTEMGQEVTMRCQPILGHNTVFWYRQTMMQGLELLAYFRNRAPLDDSGMPKDRFSAEMPDATLATLKIQPSEPRDSAVYFCASADRSASFGSGTRLTVV.

The genes are TRBV7-9 and TRBJ1-1; 7 bases fit TRBD1. Germline lookup yields CDR1 SEHNR and CDR2 FQNEAQ (reference sequence). The CDR3 spans 17 residues. V shed 2 bases, J shed 3 bases, and the junction held 12 bases outside the gene matches. The CDR3 is CASSLPYGTVGDTEAFF. In nucleotides, the CDR3 is TGTGCCAGCAGCTTACCGTACGGGACAGTAGGAGACACTGAAGCTTTCTTT.

V gene TRBV6-6 combines with J gene TRBJ1-1; D may be TRBD1 (5 bases). The CDR3 covers 13 residues. V dropped 6 bases and J dropped 4 bases, with 12 bases sitting between them. Germline CDR1 is MNHNY and CDR2 is SVGAGI (reference sequence). The CDR3 region has the DNA TGTGCCAGCAGACTTAAAGGGGCCACTGAAGCTTTCTTT. It yields the protein CASRLKGATEAFF.